This T cell receptor beta chain was sequenced for a study of spatial heterogeneity in lung cancer. At the level of the study: Raw reads contained each unique TCR and UMI combination more than ten times on average.

As to time point: blood at routine non-recurrence follow-up after resection. The sequenced material consisted of unsorted whole RNA from tumor, nontumor lung or frozen PBMC. TCRdb reprocessed the 5' RACE reads with MiXCR, giving one entry per CDR3 protein. There are about 52,000 distinct CDR3 sequences in the sample; 7.4% occur only once, and around 35% lies in the top ten. Sequenced material: PBMCs, taken at follow-up. This receptor was identified in a female donor with early-stage non-small cell lung cancer.

CDR3 in DNA: TGTGCCAGCAGTTCCAACCCGACAGGGGCGGCTTTCTTT. Its translation: CASSSNPTGAAFF. The rearrangement links TRBV28 to TRBJ1-1; 8 nucleotides match TRBD1. Trimming cost V 4 bases and J 11 bases; bases outside gene matches: 9. There are 13 residues in the CDR3. Germline V gene lookup returns CDR1 MDHEN and CDR2 SYDVKM.